This T cell receptor (beta chain) was captured by sequencing in a study of cytomegalovirus exposure and HLA in healthy donors. Whole-study results and caveats: Reportedly, TCR beta sequences accurately predicted HLA-A and HLA-B alleles in most subjects.

The germline gives CDR1 SGHTA, CDR2 FQGTGA. V was clipped by 7 bases and J by 5 bases; unmatched bases: 10. The CDR3 is made up of 14 amino acids. PCR employed 60 Vbeta and 13 Jbeta primers. Repertoires were generated with immunoSEQ multiplex PCR, while TCRdb's copy carries only in-frame clones and drops some. The sample includes 150,000 to 200,000 clones, roughly 80% of them seen just once. A word on this clone: Its antigen is not identified.

Sequenced input: PBMCs. The origin of this receptor is a woman aged 40 to 50 in good health and CMV-seronegative. The rearrangement uses TRBV7-3 and TRBJ1-1; 7 bases are a match to TRBD1. Here the CDR3 DNA reads TGTGCCAGCAAAAAGGAGGGGGCAGGTACTGAAGCTTTCTTT. This encodes CASKKEGAGTEAFF.